A single T cell receptor beta chain is shown here with its context. The sample comes from a study of blood T cell repertoires in COVID-19. Study overall: The cDNA or gDNA used as material had been derived from T cells, B-cell-depleted T cells, or PBMCs.

Germline V lookup: CDR1 MNHEY, CDR2 SVGAGI. The CDR3 runs 15 residues. Trimming took 2 bases from V and 4 from J, leaving 14 bases between them. The protocol was immunoSEQ multiplex PCR, while the TCRdb copy is restricted to in-frame clones and leaves out a portion. The sample yields 200,000 to 300,000 clones, approximately 88% seen once. This clonotype originated in a human donor in a cohort sampled during active COVID-19. The chain combines TRBV6-5 with TRBJ1-2; tentatively, D is TRBD1 (5 bases). Sequencing input: peripheral blood. The CDR3 reads CASSYDPGGSYGYTF. The CDR3 bases are TGTGCCAGCAGTTACGATCCGGGGGGGTCCTATGGCTACACCTTC.